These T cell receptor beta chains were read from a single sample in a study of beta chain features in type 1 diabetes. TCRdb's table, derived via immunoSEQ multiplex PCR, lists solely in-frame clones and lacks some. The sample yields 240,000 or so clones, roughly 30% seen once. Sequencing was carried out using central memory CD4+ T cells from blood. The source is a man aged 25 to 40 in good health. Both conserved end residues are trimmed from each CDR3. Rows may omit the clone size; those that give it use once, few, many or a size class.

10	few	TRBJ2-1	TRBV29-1	SVDGANNEQF
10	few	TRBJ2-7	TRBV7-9	ASSLMLGEQY
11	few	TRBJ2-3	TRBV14	ASSQDLRGTQY
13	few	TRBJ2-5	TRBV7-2	ASSLAGLAEETQY
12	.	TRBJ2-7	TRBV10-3	AISESAGRYEQY
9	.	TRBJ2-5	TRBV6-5	ASSYGETQY
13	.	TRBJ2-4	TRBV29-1	SVEDWGRAKNIQY
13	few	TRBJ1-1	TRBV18	ASSPAGLGITEAF
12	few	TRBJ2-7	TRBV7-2	ASSWSQGNYEQY
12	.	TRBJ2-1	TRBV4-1	ASSQVRQGYEQF
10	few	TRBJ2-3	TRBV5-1	ASREESDTQY
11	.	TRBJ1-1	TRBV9	ASSDGGTTEAF
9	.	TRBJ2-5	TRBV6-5	ASSWGETQY
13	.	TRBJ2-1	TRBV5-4	ASTHSGGTYNEQF
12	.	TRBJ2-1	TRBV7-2	ASSQGLLSNEQF
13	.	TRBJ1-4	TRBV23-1	ASSHSGTPNEKLF
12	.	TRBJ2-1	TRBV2	ASTGNGEINEQF
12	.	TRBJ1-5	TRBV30	AWSRGQGIQPQH
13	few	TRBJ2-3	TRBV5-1	ASSLGGTSTDTQY
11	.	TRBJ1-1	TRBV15	ATSRDGWTEAF
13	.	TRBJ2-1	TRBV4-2	ASSQEYGGLNEQF
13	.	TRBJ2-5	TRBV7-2	ASSLGGASGETQY
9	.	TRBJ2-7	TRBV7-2	ASSMGATRY
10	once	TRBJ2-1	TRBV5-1	ASSSHNNEQF
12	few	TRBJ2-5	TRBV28	ASLRRDKRVTQY
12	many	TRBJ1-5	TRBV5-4	ASSRDRAPQPQH
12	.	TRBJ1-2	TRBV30	AWSVSTGNYGYT
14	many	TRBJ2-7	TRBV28	ASGRTGARLSYEQY
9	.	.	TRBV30	AWSAGERQF
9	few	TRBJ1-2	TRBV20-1	SLLSHYGYT
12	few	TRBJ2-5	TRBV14	ASSLGTSGQTQY
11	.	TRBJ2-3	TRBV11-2	ASRLGTADTQY
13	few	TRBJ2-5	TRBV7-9	ASRKAGATQETQY
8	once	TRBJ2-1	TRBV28	ASRSNEQF
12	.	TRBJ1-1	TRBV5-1	ASSATDRATEAF
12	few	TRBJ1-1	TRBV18	ASSPSTGNTEAF
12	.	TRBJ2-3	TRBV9	ASSLGPAADTQY
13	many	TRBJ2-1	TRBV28	ASSTSGTRGNEQF
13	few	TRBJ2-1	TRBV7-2	ASSLEGVGYNEQF
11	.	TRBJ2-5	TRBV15	ATSKIPVGAQY
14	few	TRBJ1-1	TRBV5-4	ASSLAAGGLGTEAF
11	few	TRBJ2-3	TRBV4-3	ASSQGDTDTQY